This TCR beta chain was retrieved from a study of blood T cell repertoires in COVID-19. The CDR3 sequence is 13 residues long. Germline CDR1 LGHDT, CDR2 YNNKEL (reference sequence). V was cut by 2 bases and J by 6 bases, with 11 bases left in between. Using immunoSEQ multiplex PCR, the repertoire was profiled, and TCRdb retains in-frame clones only, with some absent. The sample contains roughly 100,000 clones, around 88% of which appear only once. The rearrangement joins TRBV3-1 (or the pseudogene TRBV3-2) to TRBJ2-7; TRBD1 might be the D (6 bases). This TCR derives from a human donor in a cohort sampled during active COVID-19. Material for sequencing was peripheral blood. CDR3 nucleotides: TGTGCCAGCAGCCAATCTCGGACAGCCGAGCAGTACTTC. This translates into CASSQSRTAEQYF.